The present entry profiles one TCR beta chain with its context. Its binding antigen is unknown. No qualities accompany the bases; no much larger clone lies one base away. The sample comes from a study of blood T cell repertoires in COVID-19 (dated by TCRdb to the early 2020s). Regarding the study in general: Samples covering the acute and convalescent phases of COVID-19 were provided by collaborators in the United States, Italy and Spain. The material from the prospective study consisted of cDNA or gDNA derived from T cells, B-cell-depleted T cells, or PBMCs. Deeply sampled blood TCRbeta repertoires from subjects exposed to, actively infected with, or recovered from COVID-19 were included in the dataset. A freely available public database, intended as a resource for researchers studying the immune response to SARS-CoV-2, is where the repertoires were released. Samples came from the ongoing ImmuneRACE study (first 160 participants) plus 1,254 subjects from 6 global collaborators. A de-identified subject ID, COVID-19 status, age in years and sex were almost always included in the sample metadata. Where HLA class I and class II types were available, the types were taken from metadata supplied by the sample provider, not from assay-based typing.

The collaborating institutions used their own protocols to collect whole blood in K2EDTA tubes. For TCRbeta analysis, collaborator samples were shipped as frozen whole blood, as isolated PBMCs, or as DNA extracted from either sample type. The paper's findings and limits, for the study overall: Clinical and demographic metadata were provided uncurated, with the amount varying by source and participant.

TCRbeta CDR3 regions were amplified from genomic DNA using the immunoSEQ Assay, a bias-controlled multiplex PCR. The authors processed their data as follows. The number of nucleated cells in each sample was estimated from the amplification of reference gene primers within the assay. Sequence reads were collapsed and filtered to measure the absolute abundance of every unique TCRbeta CDR3 rearrangement. For each sample, productive Simpson clonality was calculated as the square root of Simpson's diversity index across productive rearrangements. In its TCRdb copy, this immuneACCESS table keeps in-frame sequences only and misses some clones. Where compared with another copy, unresolved V genes explain less than half of these, and the others have no known cause. V and J calls and clone size are as listed in that table; D and trimming were resolved from the DNA. The table for this sample lists about 120,000 clones; 90% of them were counted only once. The ten largest account for under 2% of the sample.

V is pruned by 6 bases and J by 6 bases, leaving 5 bases of the junction without a gene match. The CDR3, cysteine through phenylalanine, is 13 amino acids long. Just CDR3 DNA is preserved here, 39 bases in frame from base 1. This clonotype was obtained from a human donor with active COVID-19. The donor label of this sample is uncertain. The receptor chain draws on TRBV12-3 or TRBV12-4 and TRBJ1-1, and TRBD1 aligns with 9 junction nucleotides. Input material: peripheral blood. The CDR3 region: CASSLDRGAEAFF. The nucleotides read TGTGCCAGCAGCTTGGACAGGGGCGCTGAAGCTTTCTTT.